This record covers a single TCR beta chain. This CDR3 has 14 residues. The germline V gene encodes CDR1 SGHNT and CDR2 YYREEE (reference sequence). V lost 0 bases to trimming and J lost 1 base, with 8 bases between them. This entry is derived from a study of blood T cell repertoires in COVID-19. Study as a whole: COVID-19 samples from acute and convalescent phases originated in the United States, Italy and Spain.

Sequenced by immunoSEQ multiplex PCR; TCRdb stores in-frame clones only, minus some. The data hold over 95,000 clones, with about 85% observed a single time. The chain has TRBV5-4 and TRBJ2-7; tentative D call: TRBD2 (6 bases). This receptor was obtained from a man in his forties with acute or convalescent COVID-19. The sequencing input was peripheral blood. This CDR3 is CASSLDGGSYEQYF. The CDR3 DNA is TGTGCCAGCAGCTTGGATGGGGGGTCCTACGAGCAGTACTTC.